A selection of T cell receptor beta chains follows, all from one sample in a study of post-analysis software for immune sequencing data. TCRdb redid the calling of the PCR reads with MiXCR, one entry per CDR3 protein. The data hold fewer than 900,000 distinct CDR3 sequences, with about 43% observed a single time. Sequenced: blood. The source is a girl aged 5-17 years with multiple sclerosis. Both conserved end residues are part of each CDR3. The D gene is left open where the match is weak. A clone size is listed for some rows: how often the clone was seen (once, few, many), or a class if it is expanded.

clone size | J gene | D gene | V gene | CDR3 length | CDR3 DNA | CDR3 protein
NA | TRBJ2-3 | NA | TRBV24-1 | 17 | TGTGCCACCAGTGCTAGGATACCCCTCGGTGGCACAGATACGCAGTATTTT | CATSARIPLGGTDTQYF
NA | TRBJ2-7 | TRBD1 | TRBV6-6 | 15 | TGTGCCAGCAGACCCCCGGACAGGAGCTCCTACGAGCAGTACTTC | CASRPPDRSSYEQYF
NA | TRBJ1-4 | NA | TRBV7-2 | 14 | TGTGCCAGCAGCACGGACAGCTGGGATGAAAAACTGTTTTTT | CASSTDSWDEKLFF
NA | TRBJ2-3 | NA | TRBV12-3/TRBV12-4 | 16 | TGTGCCAGCAGTTCCCGGGCCGGGAGTGATGAAGATACGCAGTATTTT | CASSSRAGSDEDTQYF
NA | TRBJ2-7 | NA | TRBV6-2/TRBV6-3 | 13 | TGTGCCAGCAGTACCGGGACACACAGCGAGCAGTACTTC | CASSTGTHSEQYF
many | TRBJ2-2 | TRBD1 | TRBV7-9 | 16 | TGTGCCAGCAGCCTACGGACAGGGGGCACCACCGGGGAGCTGTTTTTT | CASSLRTGGTTGELFF
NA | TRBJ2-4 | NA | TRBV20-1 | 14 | TGCAGTGCTGGCGACTTCTTAAGGAACTACGAGCAGGACTTC | CSAGDFLRNYEQDF
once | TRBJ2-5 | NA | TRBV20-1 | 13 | TGCAGTGCTAGAGGTTTAGGGGGACGCGTGCAGTACTTC | CSARGLGGRVQYF
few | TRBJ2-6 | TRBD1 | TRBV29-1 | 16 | TGCAGCGTTGAGCGACAGGGTGAGTCTGGGGCCAACGTCCTGACTTTC | CSVERQGESGANVLTF
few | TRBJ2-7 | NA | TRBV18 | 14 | TGTGCCAGCTCGCCCGGAGGGGGTCTCTACGAGCAGTACTTC | CASSPGGGLYEQYF
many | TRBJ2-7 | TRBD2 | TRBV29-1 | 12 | TGCAGCGTTGGGACTAGCGGGTACGAGCAGTACTTC | CSVGTSGYEQYF
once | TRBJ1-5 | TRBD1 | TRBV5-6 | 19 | TGTGCCAGCAGCTTGGCCGCGGGACAGGGGGAGAATAGCAATCAGCCCCAGCATTTT | CASSLAAGQGENSNQPQHF
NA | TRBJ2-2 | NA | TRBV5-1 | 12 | TGCGCCAGCAGCGAGTCCGCCGGGGAGCTGTTTTTT | CASSESAGELFF
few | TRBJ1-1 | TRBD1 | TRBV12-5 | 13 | TGTGCTAGTGGTCCGGGACAGGGCACTGAAGCTTTCTTT | CASGPGQGTEAFF
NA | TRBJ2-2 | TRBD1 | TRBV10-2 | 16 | TGCGCCAGCAGAAGCGGACAGGACCCAACCACCGGGGAGCTGTTTTTT | CASRSGQDPTTGELFF
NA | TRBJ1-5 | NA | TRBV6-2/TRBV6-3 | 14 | TGTGCCAGCAGTTCTGGACGGCGCAATCAGCCCCAGCATTTT | CASSSGRRNQPQHF
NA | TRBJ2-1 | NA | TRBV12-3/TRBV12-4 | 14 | TGTGCCAGCACCTTGGGGCTAGAGGGGGGTGAGCAGTTCTTC | CASTLGLEGGEQFF
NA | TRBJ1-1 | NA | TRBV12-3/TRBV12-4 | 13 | TGTGCCAGCCGCCCGGGGGGCAACGGTGAAGCTTTCTTT | CASRPGGNGEAFF
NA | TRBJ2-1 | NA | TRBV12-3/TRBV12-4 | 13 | TGTGCCAGCAGTCCCCAGGGTTACGAAGAGCAGTTCTTC | CASSPQGYEEQFF
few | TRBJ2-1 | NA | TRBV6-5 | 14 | TGTGCCAGCGGCCCCATGGGCTCCTACAATGAGCAGTTCTTC | CASGPMGSYNEQFF
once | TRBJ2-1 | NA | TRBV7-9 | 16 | TGTGCCAGCAGCTTAGGCGGGACCCGGAAGGACAATGAGCAGTTCTTC | CASSLGGTRKDNEQFF
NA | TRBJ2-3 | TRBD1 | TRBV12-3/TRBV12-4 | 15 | TGTGCCAGCAGGCCCGGGACAGGGGGCATGGATACGCAGTATTTT | CASRPGTGGMDTQYF
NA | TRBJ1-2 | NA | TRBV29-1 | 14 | TGCAGCGTTGAAGGGGCAGGGGCGGGCTATGGCTACACCTTC | CSVEGAGAGYGYTF
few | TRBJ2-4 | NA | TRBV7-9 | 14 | TGTGCCAGCAGCGAGGATGGAGACAAAAACATTCAGTACTTC | CASSEDGDKNIQYF
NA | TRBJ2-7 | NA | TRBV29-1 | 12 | TGCAGCGTTAGGGGCCGATCCTACGAGCAGTACTTC | CSVRGRSYEQYF
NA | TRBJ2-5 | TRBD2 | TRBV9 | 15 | TGTGCCAGCAGCCCCGGGACTAGCGGACCTGAGGAGCAGTACTTC | CASSPGTSGPEEQYF
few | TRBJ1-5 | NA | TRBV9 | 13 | TGTGCCAGCAGCGTAGGAGAAAAGCCGCCCCAGCATTTT | CASSVGEKPPQHF
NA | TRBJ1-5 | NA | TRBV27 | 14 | TGTGCCAGCAGTCCCGACAGCCCCAATCAGCCCCAGCATTTT | CASSPDSPNQPQHF
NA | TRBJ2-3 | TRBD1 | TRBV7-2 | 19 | TGTGCCAGCAGTTCATTCCGGGACAGGAGCGTCGACCGCACAGATACGCAGTATTTT | CASSSFRDRSVDRTDTQYF
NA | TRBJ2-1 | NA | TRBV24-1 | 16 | TGTGCCACCAGTGACTCCCTGGGGGCCTCCTACAATGAGCAGTTCTTC | CATSDSLGASYNEQFF
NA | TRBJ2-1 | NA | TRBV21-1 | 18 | TGTGCCAGCAGCAAAGTGGGGTCTAGCGGGAGGCCAGGGGGGGAGCAGTTCTTC | CASSKVGSSGRPGGEQFF
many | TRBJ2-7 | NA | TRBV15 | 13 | TGTGCCACCAGCAGAGATCGGGGGTACGAGCAGTACTTC | CATSRDRGYEQYF
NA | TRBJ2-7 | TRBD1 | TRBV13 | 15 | TGTGCCAGCAGCCTCGCGACAGGGACCTCCTACGAGCAGTACTTC | CASSLATGTSYEQYF
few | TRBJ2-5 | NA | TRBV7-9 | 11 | TGTGCCAGCGAATGGTGGGAGACCCAGTACTTC | CASEWWETQYF
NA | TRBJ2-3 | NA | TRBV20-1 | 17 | TGCAGTACTATGGCTTGGCTGGCGGGACGGGGCACAGATACGCAGTATTTT | CSTMAWLAGRGTDTQYF
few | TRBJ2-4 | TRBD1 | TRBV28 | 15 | TGTGCCAGCCGCCGGCCGGGACAGCCCAAAAACATTCAGTACTTC | CASRRPGQPKNIQYF
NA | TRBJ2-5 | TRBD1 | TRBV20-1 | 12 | TGCAGTGCTAACGACAGGGGCAATGAGCAGTACTTC | CSANDRGNEQYF
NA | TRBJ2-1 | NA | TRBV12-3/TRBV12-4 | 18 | TGTGCCAGCAGTTTAGTTGGGAAGGGACTCGGATCCTACAATGAGCAGTTCTTC | CASSLVGKGLGSYNEQFF